The 12 T cell receptor beta chains reported below all come from one sample, sequenced in a study of cytomegalovirus exposure and HLA in healthy donors. PCR used 60 Vbeta primers and 13 Jbeta primers. Measured with immunoSEQ multiplex PCR; TCRdb has only the in-frame clones, and not every one. The sample records approximately 150,000 clones, around 76% being singletons. Input material: PBMCs. Receptors originate from a man aged 40-49 years in good health and CMV-seronegative.

This clone was picked up one time. The chain links TRBV27 to TRBJ2-2; the match to TRBD2 covers 11 bases. The germline V gene has CDR1 MNHEY and CDR2 SMNVEV (reference sequence). The CDR3 totals 16 residues. The V gene end was trimmed by 6 bases and the J gene end by 5 bases; junction bases not matched to a gene: 8. The CDR3 DNA reads as TGTGCCAGCAGGCCACTAGCGGGAGCCTCTACCGGGGAGCTGTTTTTT. Translation gives CASRPLAGASTGELFF.

This rearrangement joins TRBV10-3 to TRBJ2-1, with D possibly being TRBD2 (6 bases). V lost 0 bases and J lost 9, with 18 bases in between. The germline V gene encodes CDR1 ENHRY and CDR2 SYGVKD. This CDR3 is built from 16 residues. DNA of the CDR3: TGTGCCATCAGTGAGTCGATTAGGTTTGGGGGGACTGAGCAGTTCTTC. Translating gives CAISESIRFGGTEQFF.

This clone came up once. The gene calls are TRBV14 and TRBJ2-1; D possibly corresponds to TRBD2 (6 bases). The CDR3 has 17 amino acids. Germline CDR1 reads SGHDN; CDR2 reads FVKESK. Trimming cost V 5 bases and J 3 bases, with 20 bases left between them. CDR3 bases: TGTGCCAGCAGCGGGAGGTCTCGGGGTGGAGACTACAATGAGCAGTTCTTC. Translated, it gives CASSGRSRGGDYNEQFF.

The chain joins TRBV5-5 to TRBJ1-1; 7 bases match TRBD1. The CDR3 runs to 14 residues. V was clipped by 4 bases and J by 3 bases; unmatched bases: 6. Germline lookup yields CDR1 SGHKS and CDR2 YYEKEE (reference sequence). The DNA for the CDR3 is TGTGCCAGCAGCCCCGACAGGGCGGACACTGAAGCTTTCTTT. Translating it yields CASSPDRADTEAFF. Full variable domain (missing parts from reference TRBV5-5 and TRBJ1-1): DAGVTQSPTHLIKTRGQQVTLRCSPISGHKSVSWYQQVLGQGPQFIFQYYEKEERGRGNFPDRFSARQFPNYSSELNVNALLLGDSALYLCASSPDRADTEAFFGQGTRLTVV.

V usage is TRBV28 and J usage is TRBJ1-5, with D possibly matching TRBD1 (6 bases). The CDR3 is made up of 19 amino acids. In germline, CDR1 is MDHEN, CDR2 SYDVKM. Trimming pared 1 base from V and 5 bases from J, leaving 24 bases between. DNA of the CDR3: TGTGCCAGCAGTTTATTTTATAGTGGGGCGGGGGGCCTGGATCAGCCCCAGCATTTT. Protein sequence: CASSLFYSGAGGLDQPQHF.

The chain joins TRBV9 to TRBJ2-3, with 8 bases identical to TRBD2. CDR1 is SGDLS, CDR2 YYNGEE, per germline. The CDR3 sequence is 14 residues long. V shed 3 bases and J 3 bases; nucleotides not matched to a gene: 3. Here the CDR3 DNA reads TGTGCCAGCAGCGCGGAGCGGGAGACAGATACGCAGTATTTT. It translates to CASSAERETDTQYF.

The V gene is TRBV7-6, the J gene TRBJ2-5; the D gene is possibly TRBD1 (6 bases). The J call is uncertain, as TRBJ2-7 better fits the DNA end. This CDR3 is 13 amino acids long. Per the germline V gene, CDR1 is SGHVS and CDR2 is FNYEAQ. CDR3 DNA sequence: TGTGCCAGCAGCTTAAACAGGGACTACGAGCAGTACTTC. It translates to CASSLNRDYEQYF.

In this sample, this clone turned up a few times. This chain joins TRBV12-5 and TRBJ1-5, with 8 bases fitting TRBD1. The CDR3 totals 22 residues. V shed 3 bases and J 7 bases; nucleotides not matched to a gene: 29. Germline CDR1 LGHNT, CDR2 FRNRAP. The CDR3 coding sequence is TGTGCTAGTGGTTTCGTTTTGGTAGGACAGGGAAAAGGGCCTCTAAATCAACAGCCCCAGCATTTT. Translation: CASGFVLVGQGKGPLNQQPQHF.

This sequence joins TRBV30 and TRBJ1-3; a possible D gene is TRBD1 (6 bases). The CDR3 contains 15 residues. Trimming cost V 2 bases and J 1 base, with 12 bases left between them. The germline V gene encodes CDR1 GTSNPN and CDR2 SVGIG (reference sequence). The CDR3 protein is CAWSRQVFSGNTIYF. Here the CDR3 DNA reads TGTGCCTGGAGTCGACAGGTGTTTTCTGGAAACACCATATATTTT.

The gene calls are TRBV7-2 and TRBJ1-6; 9 bases line up with TRBD1. The CDR3 loop spans 16 amino acids. Germline V gene data show CDR1 as SGHTA and CDR2 as FQGNSA. Losses at the gene ends were 4 bases for V and 8 bases for J; bases not matched to a gene: 9. In DNA form, the CDR3 reads TGTGCCAGCAGCTACCGGACAGGGGCTGGCGATTCACCCCTCCACTTT. Protein: CASSYRTGAGDSPLHF.

J is TRBJ2-1 and V is TRBV19; TRBD2 matches 10 bases. With 7 bases clipped from V and 5 bases from J, the junction kept 8 bases outside the gene matches. Germline CDR1 and CDR2: LNHDA and SQIVND (reference sequence). CDR3 length: 15 residues. The CDR3 coding sequence is TGTGCCAGTACCATACTAGCGGGGACAAACAATGAGCAGTTCTTC. Translated, it gives CASTILAGTNNEQFF.

This clone was counted a few times. The rearrangement links TRBV10-1 to TRBJ2-7, with 9 nucleotides matching TRBD1. The ends lost 6 bases at V and 1 base at J; junction bases unmatched: 4. The germline V gene has CDR1 WNHNN and CDR2 SYGVQD (reference sequence). The CDR3 runs to 14 residues. The CDR3 here is CASRRDRDSYEQYF. CDR3 sequence (DNA): TGCGCCAGCAGACGGGACAGGGATTCCTACGAGCAGTACTTC.